Presented here are 31 T cell receptor beta chains from one specimen sequenced in a study of T-cell memory formation after mild COVID-19. TCRdb analysed the 5' RACE reads with MiXCR anew, one entry per CDR3 protein. In the table there are about 350,000 distinct CDR3 sequences, roughly 13% of which are singletons. Sequencing was carried out using PBMCs or a T cell subset sorted from them (not recorded which). Receptors originate from a man younger than 30 who had mild COVID-19 (a few samples of this study predate the infection). Cell type and time point are not known.

This chain uses TRBV27 with TRBJ1-6, with D unresolved. CDR1 is MNHEY, CDR2 SMNVEV, per germline (reference sequence). This CDR3 spans 14 amino acids. The V end was cut by 3 bases, the J end by 7 bases, with 10 bases between. The CDR3 region is CASSFRNSNSPLHF. The CDR3, as DNA: TGTGCCAGCAGTTTCCGGAATTCCAATTCACCCCTCCACTTT.

Worth noting for this clonotype: Given a much more abundant clone one base away, this may be a read error. J is TRBJ2-7 and V is TRBV20-1; 9 positions match TRBD1. This CDR3 has 12 residues. V dropped 6 bases and J dropped 3; count of bases not matched to a gene: 3. Germline CDR1 reads DFQATT; CDR2 reads SNEGSKA (reference sequence). The CDR3: CSATTGGYEQYF. DNA for the CDR3: TGCAGTGCAACGACAGGGGGCTACGAGCAGTACTTC.

This chain uses TRBV7-2 with TRBJ2-3; a possible D gene is TRBD1 (6 bases). From germline, CDR1 is SGHTA and CDR2 FQGNSA. With 2 bases removed from V and 5 bases from J, the gap between germline ends came to 17 bases. The CDR3 has 16 residues. CDR3 protein: CASSLTEGVLGDTQYF. The CDR3 nucleotides read TGTGCCAGCAGCTTAACAGAGGGGGTTCTTGGAGATACGCAGTATTTT.

This clonotype was picked up a small number of times. The chain links TRBV7-2 to TRBJ2-1, with TRBD2 matching over 12 bases. V lost 1 base and J lost 7; bases outside the gene matches: 8. The germline gives CDR1 SGHTA, CDR2 FQGNSA. The CDR3 extends over 17 amino acids. The CDR3 DNA sequence: TGTGCCAGCAGCTTAGGGCGAAGAGGACTAGCGGGGAATGAGCAGTTCTTC. Translation: CASSLGRRGLAGNEQFF.

This clonotype was counted between two and nine times. The CDR3 DNA sequence: TGCGCCAGCAGCTTTGGCCTGATACAGTTCTCCTATAATTCACCCCTCCACTTT. Protein: CASSFGLIQFSYNSPLHF. The V and J genes are TRBV5-1 and TRBJ1-6, with unresolved D. The CDR3 contains 18 residues. From germline, CDR1 is SGHRS and CDR2 YFSETQ. Trimming took off 2 bases at V and 0 bases at J, with 15 bases between the two ends. Full variable domain (missing parts from reference TRBV5-1 and TRBJ1-6): KAGVTQTPRYLIKTRGQQVTLSCSPISGHRSVSWYQQTPGQGLQFLFEYFSETQRNKGNFPGRFSGRQFSNSRSEMNVSTLELGDSALYLCASSFGLIQFSYNSPLHFGNGTRLTVT.

The chain recombines TRBV6-5 with TRBJ2-1; 8 nucleotides agree with TRBD1. This CDR3 is built from 15 residues. The junction had 12 bases not matched to a gene; V was cut back by 7 bases and J by 7 bases. CDR1 MNHEY and CDR2 SVGAGI come from the germline V gene. The chain's CDR3 is CASMGLQGARNEQFF. CDR3 sequence (DNA): TGTGCCAGCATGGGTCTGCAGGGGGCGAGGAATGAGCAGTTCTTC.

The sample holds a few counts of this clonotype. The chain joins TRBV3-1 to TRBJ2-5; TRBD1 matches at 9 bases. Germline CDR1 is LGHDT and CDR2 is YNNKEL (reference sequence). The ends lost 3 bases at V and 4 bases at J; junction bases unmatched: 3. There are 14 residues in the CDR3. CDR3 sequence (DNA): TGTGCCAGCAGCCACGGGACAGGGATAGAGACCCAGTACTTC. Translated: CASSHGTGIETQYF.

In this sample, this clonotype turned up a few times. J is TRBJ1-1 and V is TRBV27, with D perhaps TRBD1 (5 bases). The germline V and J ends were trimmed by 9 bases and 0 bases, with 14 bases remaining between them. This CDR3 is built from 14 residues. CDR1 is MNHEY, CDR2 SMNVEV, per germline (reference sequence). CDR3 sequence reads: CARGAGNMNTEAFF. DNA of the CDR3: TGTGCCAGAGGGGCAGGGAACATGAACACTGAAGCTTTCTTT.

This clonotype came up a few times. This sequence joins TRBV7-9 and TRBJ2-1; TRBD1 agrees at 11 bases. The germline gives CDR1 SEHNR, CDR2 FQNEAQ (reference sequence). V shed 2 bases, J shed 7 bases, and the junction held 4 bases outside the gene matches. The CDR3 length is 15 residues. The chain's CDR3 is CASSLLWDRGNEQFF. The CDR3 DNA is TGTGCCAGCAGCTTATTGTGGGACAGGGGGAATGAGCAGTTCTTC.

This clonotype was seen repeatedly, ten times or more. The V gene is TRBV20-1, the J gene TRBJ2-1; TRBD1 matches 7 bases. The germline V gene has CDR1 DFQATT and CDR2 SNEGSKA (reference sequence). This CDR3 region has 16 residues. V shed 3 bases and J 4 bases; nucleotides not matched to a gene: 12. The CDR3 DNA reads as TGCAGTGCTAGGAGAGGGGGCCCTAAACATTACAATGAGCAGTTCTTC. It translates to CSARRGGPKHYNEQFF.

This clonotype has a count of ten or more. The chain couples TRBV5-1 to TRBJ2-6; no clear D gene. Deletions cut 0 bases from V and 1 base from J, with 5 bases between. CDR3 length: 15 amino acids. Germline assignment: CDR1 SGHRS and CDR2 YFSETQ. In nucleotides, the CDR3 is TGCGCCAGCAGCTTGGGAGCGTCTGGGGCCAACGTCCTGACTTTC. It is translated as CASSLGASGANVLTF.

This clonotype was detected only a few times. The chain recombines TRBV6-2 or TRBV6-3 with TRBJ1-1, with D unclear. This CDR3 region has 13 residues. Trimming cost V 11 bases and J 1 base, with 14 bases left between them. Per the germline V gene, CDR1 is MNHEY and CDR2 is SVGEGT. The CDR3 nucleotides read TGTGCCGTCACGTGGGAGCGGAACACTGAAGCTTTCTTT. It yields the protein CAVTWERNTEAFF.

The chain carries TRBV6-2 or TRBV6-3 and TRBJ2-7, with 7 bases lining up with TRBD1. V trimming: 7 bases; J trimming: 0 bases; junction bases outside the gene matches: 9. Looked up from germline, CDR1 is MNHEY and CDR2 is SVGEGT. CDR3 length: 15 residues. CDR3 loop: CASNTGTANSYEQYV. The DNA of the CDR3 is TGTGCCAGCAACACCGGGACAGCGAACTCCTACGAGCAGTACGTC.

In regard to this clonotype: One junction end disagrees with the germline gene, perhaps due to a read error. This chain connects TRBV9 to TRBJ2-1; D unclear. The germline V gene has CDR1 SGDLS and CDR2 YYNGEE. The CDR3 loop spans 13 amino acids. CDR3 residues: CASSVASNNEQFF. The CDR3 region has the DNA TGTGCCAGCAGCGTAGCCTCCAACAATGAGCAGTTCTTC. Combining the CDR3 with reference TRBV9 and TRBJ2-1 gives the whole variable domain DSGVTQTPKHLITATGQRVTLRCSPRSGDLSVYWYQQSLDQGLQFLIQYYNGEERAKGNILERFSAQQFPDLHSELNLSSLELGDSALYFCASSVASNNEQFFGPGTRLTVL.

The rearrangement uses TRBV12-5 and TRBJ2-4, with a weak D call TRBD1 (5 bases). V was pared by 6 bases and J by 4 bases, with 16 bases between. This CDR3 spans 15 amino acids. Germline assignment: CDR1 LGHNT and CDR2 FRNRAP. The CDR3 region is CASGTTGRIKNIQYF. The DNA of the CDR3 is TGTGCTAGTGGGACAACAGGACGGATAAAAAACATTCAGTACTTC.

This clonotype was seen more than once but under ten times. V is TRBV5-1 and J is TRBJ1-1, with D unresolved. Germline V gene data show CDR1 as SGHRS and CDR2 as YFSETQ. The ends were cut back, 0 bases at V and 2 bases at J, with 5 bases in the middle. The CDR3 runs 13 residues. CDR3 amino acids: CASSLVINTEAFF. The CDR3 nucleotides are TGCGCCAGCAGCTTGGTGATCAACACTGAAGCTTTCTTT.

The rearrangement joins TRBV7-2 to TRBJ2-5; the match to TRBD2 covers 8 bases. CDR1 and CDR2 (germline): SGHTA, FQGNSA. V lost 4 bases and J lost 4; bases outside the gene matches: 20. The length of the CDR3 is 19 residues. The CDR3, as DNA: TGTGCCAGCAGCTCCCCGGGGGGGCTATCGGGTATCGCGGGAGAGACCCAGTACTTC. Its protein product is CASSSPGGLSGIAGETQYF.

This clonotype was counted between two and nine times. The chain recombines TRBV19 with TRBJ1-1; D not resolved. The V and J ends lost 7 bases and 7 bases respectively, with 19 bases between them. The CDR3 covers 14 residues. Germline V gene data show CDR1 as LNHDA and CDR2 as SQIVND (reference sequence). The CDR3 DNA reads as TGTGCCAGTACTAAGATTGCGGACGGCCTTGAAGCTTTCTTT. Translating it yields CASTKIADGLEAFF. The entire variable domain, with the rest obtained from reference TRBV19 and TRBJ1-1, is as follows: DGGITQSPKYLFRKEGQNVTLSCEQNLNHDAMYWYRQDPGQGLRLIYYSQIVNDFQKGDIAEGYSVSREKKESFPLTVTSAQKNPTAFYLCASTKIADGLEAFFGQGTRLTVV.

The chain uses TRBV14 and TRBJ2-2; D gene unclear. Germline V CDR1 and CDR2: SGHDN, FVKESK. Trimming took 1 base from V and 2 from J, leaving 8 bases between them. This CDR3 is 15 amino acids long. The CDR3 here is CASSQGFSNTGELFF. CDR3 nucleotide sequence: TGTGCCAGCAGCCAAGGGTTCAGTAACACCGGGGAGCTGTTTTTT. Filled out from reference TRBV14 and TRBJ2-2, the complete variable domain reads EAGVTQFPSHSVIEKGQTVTLRCDPISGHDNLYWYRRVMGKEIKFLLHFVKESKQDESGMPNNRFLAERTGGTYSTLKVQPAELEDSGVYFCASSQGFSNTGELFFGEGSRLTVL.

This chain connects TRBV6-4 to TRBJ2-1; no clear D. The CDR3 spans 13 residues. The germline V gene encodes CDR1 MRHNA and CDR2 SNTAGT. With 0 bases removed from V and 9 bases from J, the gap between germline ends came to 9 bases. As DNA, the CDR3 is TGTGCCAGCAGTGACTCGAGTTCGACTGAGCAGTTCTTC. Amino acids: CASSDSSSTEQFF.

V and J are TRBV5-6 and TRBJ2-7; tentative D call: TRBD2 (6 bases). Germline V gene data show CDR1 as SGHDT and CDR2 as YYEEEE. The V end lost 5 bases, the J end lost 2 bases, and 17 bases lay between the germline ends. There are 15 residues in the CDR3. CDR3 region: CASRPGREDAYEQYV. The CDR3, as DNA: TGTGCCAGCAGACCGGGCAGGGAGGACGCCTACGAGCAGTACGTC.

V usage is TRBV12-3 or TRBV12-4 and J usage is TRBJ2-3, with D perhaps being TRBD1 or TRBD2 (5 bases each). The CDR3 is 15 residues long. With 6 bases removed from V and 1 base from J, the gap between germline ends came to 14 bases. CDR3 loop: CASSTPGPGTDTQYF. In DNA form, the CDR3 reads TGTGCCAGCAGCACCCCGGGACCCGGCACAGATACGCAGTATTTT.

The chain links TRBV6-5 to TRBJ1-2; tentatively, D is TRBD1 (5 bases). Between the trimmed V and J ends, which lost 3 bases and 2 bases, there was a span of 10 bases. Germline values: CDR1 MNHEY, CDR2 SVGAGI. This CDR3 has 14 amino acids. CDR3 protein: CASSYGGVNYGYTF. In nucleotides, the CDR3 is TGTGCCAGCAGTTATGGAGGGGTCAACTATGGCTACACCTTC.

This clonotype turned up a few times. The V gene is TRBV7-9, the J gene TRBJ2-3; tentatively, D is TRBD1 (5 bases). Trimming took off 5 bases at V and 2 bases at J, with 17 bases between the two ends. The CDR3 loop spans 16 amino acids. Germline CDR1 and CDR2: SEHNR and FQNEAQ (reference sequence). CDR3 amino acids: CASSPQVSRYTDTQYF. CDR3 nucleotides: TGTGCCAGCAGCCCACAGGTCAGTCGTTACACAGATACGCAGTATTTT.

This clonotype has just a few counts. The chain employs TRBV20-1 and TRBJ1-1, with 7 positions matching TRBD1. This CDR3 spans 15 amino acids. Losses at the gene ends were 5 bases for V and 4 bases for J; bases not matched to a gene: 13. Germline lookup yields CDR1 DFQATT and CDR2 SNEGSKA (reference sequence). The CDR3 is CSALLGGLSSTEAFF. Here the CDR3 DNA reads TGCAGTGCTCTCTTAGGGGGCTTAAGTAGCACTGAAGCTTTCTTT.

The chain is built from TRBV5-5 and TRBJ2-4; 8 positions match TRBD1. The CDR3 loop spans 16 amino acids. Germline CDR1 is SGHKS and CDR2 is YYEKEE (reference sequence). Trimming removed 5 bases from V and 3 bases from J; junction bases left unmatched: 10. CDR3 sequence reads: CASSPQGAGGKNIQYF. CDR3 in DNA: TGTGCCAGCAGTCCCCAGGGGGCAGGGGGCAAAAACATTCAGTACTTC.

This sequence joins TRBV7-2 and TRBJ2-4; 7 bases are shared with TRBD1. Trimming at V came to 1 base and at J to 1 base, leaving 4 bases not matched to a gene. The germline gives CDR1 SGHTA, CDR2 FQGNSA. The CDR3 is 16 residues long. The CDR3 DNA sequence: TGTGCCAGCAGCTTAGTTTCCAGGGGGGCCAAAAACATTCAGTACTTC. Translating it yields CASSLVSRGAKNIQYF. The whole variable domain, filled in from reference TRBV7-2 and TRBJ2-4, reads GAGVSQSPSNKVTEKGKDVELRCDPISGHTALYWYRQSLGQGLEFLIYFQGNSAPDKSGLPSDRFSAERTGGSVSTLTIQRTQQEDSAVYLCASSLVSRGAKNIQYFGAGTRLSVL.

This clonotype was counted between two and nine times. The V gene is TRBV4-1, the J gene TRBJ2-7, with D hard to call. CDR1 and CDR2 from the germline V gene are MGHRA and YSYEKL. The length of the CDR3 is 12 residues. Trimming stripped 1 base from V and 7 bases from J, with 8 bases between. As DNA, the CDR3 is TGCGCCAGCAGCCAAGGCCACGGGGAGCAGTACGTC. Amino acid sequence: CASSQGHGEQYV.

The chain links TRBV12-3 or TRBV12-4 to TRBJ1-1; 9 positions match TRBD1. The CDR3 consists of 14 residues. J gave up 5 bases and V 5 bases, and 6 bases lay outside the gene matches. As DNA, the CDR3 is TGTGCCAGCAGTATTACGGGACAGGGAACTGAAGCTTTCTTT. It yields the protein CASSITGQGTEAFF.

The rearrangement uses TRBV4-2 and TRBJ2-3, with 10 bases fitting TRBD1. Per germline, CDR1 LGHNA and CDR2 YNFKEQ. The J segment lost 1 base and the V segment lost 4 bases, leaving 8 bases of the junction unmatched. The CDR3 sequence is 17 residues long. CDR3 nucleotide sequence: TGTGCCAGCAGCCCGGGGGACAGGGGTAAACGCACAGATACGCAGTATTTT. Its translation: CASSPGDRGKRTDTQYF.

This clonotype has just a few counts. The V gene is TRBV12-3 or TRBV12-4, the J gene TRBJ1-5, with TRBD1 as a possible D gene (6 bases). The V end lost 9 bases, the J end lost 0 bases, and 12 bases lay between the germline ends. CDR3 length: 14 residues. The CDR3 sequence: CASAQGNSNQPQHF. The CDR3 DNA reads TGTGCCAGTGCCCAGGGGAATAGCAATCAGCCCCAGCATTTT.